Listed here are 17 T cell receptor beta chains from one sample, sequenced in a study of blood T cell repertoires in COVID-19. The table came from immunoSEQ multiplex PCR; TCRdb's copy has only in-frame clones and leaves some out. The sample has 160,000 or so clones; about four fifths are singletons. Specimen: peripheral blood. These receptors came from a woman of 80 years or more with acute or convalescent COVID-19.

This clone has a single count. The chain is built from TRBV3-1 (or the pseudogene TRBV3-2) and TRBJ1-1; D is unclear. The CDR3 loop spans 13 amino acids. CDR1 is LGHDT and CDR2 is YNNKEL in the germline V gene (reference sequence). V was cut by 1 base and J by 1 base, with 4 bases left in between. The DNA of the CDR3 is TGTGCCAGCAGCCAAGGCAGGAACACTGAAGCTTTCTTT. Its translation: CASSQGRNTEAFF.

This clone was counted between two and nine times. The chain is built from TRBV24-1 and TRBJ1-2; the D gene is possibly TRBD1 (6 bases). V lost 8 bases and J lost 5, with 17 bases in between. Germline CDR1 and CDR2: KGHDR and SFDVKD. The CDR3 extends over 14 amino acids. CDR3 DNA: TGTGCCACCAAGAATCTTACAGGGCCTTATGGCTACACCTTC. The encoded protein is CATKNLTGPYGYTF.

The chain carries TRBV7-8 and TRBJ2-1, with D tentatively TRBD1 (5 bases). Germline CDR1 SGHVS, CDR2 FQNEAQ. The CDR3 is 11 amino acids. V lost 4 bases and J 8 bases, leaving 6 bases between the germline ends. CDR3: CASSWGDEQFF. The CDR3 nucleotides read TGTGCCAGCAGCTGGGGCGATGAGCAGTTCTTC.

V gene TRBV28 combines with J gene TRBJ2-7; 8 bases map to TRBD1. The V gene's germline CDR1 is MDHEN and CDR2 SYDVKM. This CDR3 region has 13 residues. The ends lost 6 bases at V and 2 bases at J; junction bases unmatched: 3. The CDR3: CASRTGAAYEQYF. As DNA, the CDR3 is TGTGCCAGCAGGACAGGGGCGGCCTACGAGCAGTACTTC.

This clone has a handful of counts. The rearrangement uses TRBV7-9 and TRBJ1-3; maybe TRBD1 (5 bases). Deletions cut 5 bases from V and 3 bases from J, with 17 bases between. Germline loops: CDR1 SEHNR, CDR2 FQNEAQ (reference sequence). This CDR3 has 16 residues. The CDR3 coding sequence is TGTGCCAGCAGCCCCCCGCAGGGCCGAAGTGGAAACACCATATATTTT. Translated, it gives CASSPPQGRSGNTIYF.

This chain joins TRBV11-2 and TRBJ2-3; possible D gene TRBD2, 6 bases. Trimming took 5 bases from V and 4 from J, leaving 7 bases between them. The CDR3 contains 12 residues. The germline V gene has CDR1 SGHAT and CDR2 FQNNGV. This CDR3 is CASSPGADTQYF. In DNA, the CDR3 is TGTGCCAGCAGCCCGGGGGCAGATACGCAGTATTTT.

The V and J genes are TRBV28 and TRBJ1-5; D may be TRBD1 (5 bases). Trimming stripped 6 bases from V and 4 bases from J, with 7 bases between. The CDR3 is 12 residues long. From germline, CDR1 is MDHEN and CDR2 SYDVKM. The CDR3, as DNA: TGTGCCAGCAGGGAGGGGAATCAGCCCCAGCATTTT. It is translated as CASREGNQPQHF.

The rearrangement links TRBV3-1 (or the pseudogene TRBV3-2) to TRBJ2-1, with D tentatively TRBD2 (6 bases). Germline-derived CDR1 and CDR2 are LGHDT and YNNKEL (reference sequence). This CDR3 region has 15 residues. V was cut by 2 bases and J by 3 bases, with 11 bases left in between. This CDR3 reads CASSQMRGFYNEQFF. The CDR3 bases are TGTGCCAGCAGCCAAATGCGGGGTTTCTACAATGAGCAGTTCTTC.

This chain uses TRBV5-4 with TRBJ2-7; tentatively, D is TRBD1 (6 bases). Trimming removed 4 bases at V and 0 bases at J, with 17 bases between. This CDR3 is 16 amino acids long. The germline CDR1 and CDR2 sequences are SGHNT and YYREEE (reference sequence). The CDR3 region has the DNA TGTGCCAGCAGCCACGATCCCGGACAGAGCTCCTACGAGCAGTACTTC. This codes for CASSHDPGQSSYEQYF.

V gene TRBV21-1 combines with J gene TRBJ1-2; the tabulated D call, TRBD1, remains unverified against the DNA. TRBV21-1 is termed a pseudogene. The CDR3 is 14 residues long. The CDR3 region is CLVLYQGSSYGYTF. DNA for the CDR3: TGTTTGGTGCTTTATCAGGGGTCGAGCTATGGCTACACCTTC.

The chain carries TRBV7-3 and TRBJ2-2; 11 nucleotides match TRBD2. Per the germline V gene, CDR1 is SGHTA and CDR2 is FQGTGA. The V segment lost 4 bases and the J segment 5 bases; nucleotides outside the gene matches: 3. The CDR3 length is 15 residues. CDR3 sequence (DNA): TGTGCCAGCAGCTCCCGACTAGCGGGAACCGGGGAGCTGTTTTTT. As protein: CASSSRLAGTGELFF.

The V gene is TRBV6-5, the J gene TRBJ2-7, with a weak D call TRBD2 (5 bases). This CDR3 contains 13 residues. V gave up 9 bases and J gave up 1 base, with 13 bases separating them. Germline lookup yields CDR1 MNHEY and CDR2 SVGAGI. CDR3 protein: CASFSENSYEQYF. As DNA, the CDR3 is TGTGCCAGTTTTAGCGAGAATTCCTACGAGCAGTACTTC.

In DNA, the CDR3 is TGTGCCTGGAGTGTACCAGGGGGCCTTAGTTCACCCCTCCACTTT. It codes for CAWSVPGGLSSPLHF. The rearrangement uses TRBV30 and TRBJ1-6, with 8 bases lining up with TRBD1. V lost 0 bases to trimming and J lost 9 bases; unmatched junction nucleotides: 7. Germline V gene data show CDR1 as GTSNPN and CDR2 as SVGIG (reference sequence). The CDR3 length is 15 residues.

The chain links TRBV11-2 to TRBJ2-1; 14 bases are a match to TRBD2. CDR1 is SGHAT, CDR2 FQNNGV, per germline. The CDR3 is 17 amino acids. V dropped 5 bases and J dropped 9; count of bases not matched to a gene: 12. The CDR3 nucleotides are TGTGCCAGCAGCCCACTGCAGGGACTAGCGGGAGAGGTTGAGCAGTTCTTC. This sequence encodes CASSPLQGLAGEVEQFF. Supplemented by reference TRBV11-2 and TRBJ2-1, the full variable domain reads EAGVAQSPRYKIIEKRQSVAFWCNPISGHATLYWYQQILGQGPKLLIQFQNNGVVDDSQLPKDRFSAERLKGVDSTLKIQPAKLEDSAVYLCASSPLQGLAGEVEQFFGPGTRLTVL.

The chain is built from TRBV11-2 and TRBJ2-7, with no clear D. This CDR3 region has 13 residues. Germline CDR1 SGHAT, CDR2 FQNNGV. Trimming shortened V by 1 base and J by 7 bases, and 11 bases separated the two germline ends. CDR3 in DNA: TGTGCCAGCAGCTTAGGAGGTTTAGCAGAGCAGTACTTC. This encodes CASSLGGLAEQYF. Supplemented by reference TRBV11-2 and TRBJ2-7, the full variable domain reads EAGVAQSPRYKIIEKRQSVAFWCNPISGHATLYWYQQILGQGPKLLIQFQNNGVVDDSQLPKDRFSAERLKGVDSTLKIQPAKLEDSAVYLCASSLGGLAEQYFGPGTRLTVT.

This clone appeared a single time. The chain is built from TRBV4-2 and TRBJ1-4, with TRBD1 as a possible D gene (5 bases). Trimming stripped 0 bases from V and 3 bases from J, with 11 bases between. The CDR3 runs to 16 residues. Germline V gives CDR1 LGHNA, CDR2 YNFKEQ. The CDR3 DNA follows: TGTGCCAGCAGCCAAGAGCCGGGGGTTTCTAATGAAAAACTGTTTTTT. Protein sequence: CASSQEPGVSNEKLFF.

This chain links TRBV3-1 (or the pseudogene TRBV3-2) with TRBJ2-1, with D maybe TRBD1 (5 bases). The CDR3 is 12 residues long. The germline V and J ends were trimmed by 7 bases and 8 bases, with 12 bases remaining between them. Germline CDR1 reads LGHDT; CDR2 reads YNNKEL (reference sequence). Here the CDR3 reads CASNSLGDEQFF. The CDR3 nucleotides read TGTGCCAGCAACTCTTTAGGGGATGAGCAGTTCTTC.